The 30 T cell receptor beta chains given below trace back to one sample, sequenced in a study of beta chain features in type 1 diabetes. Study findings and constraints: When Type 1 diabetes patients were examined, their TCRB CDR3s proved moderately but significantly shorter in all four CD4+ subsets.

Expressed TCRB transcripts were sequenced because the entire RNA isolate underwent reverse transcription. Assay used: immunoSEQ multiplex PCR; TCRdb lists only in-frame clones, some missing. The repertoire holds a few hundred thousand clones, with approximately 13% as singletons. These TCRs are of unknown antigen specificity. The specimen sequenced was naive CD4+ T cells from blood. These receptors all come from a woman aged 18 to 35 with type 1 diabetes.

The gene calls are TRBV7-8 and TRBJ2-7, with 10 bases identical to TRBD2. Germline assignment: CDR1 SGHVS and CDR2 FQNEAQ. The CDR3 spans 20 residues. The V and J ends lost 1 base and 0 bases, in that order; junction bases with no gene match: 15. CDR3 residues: CASSLVGLAGVVGYSYEQYF. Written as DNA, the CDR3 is TGTGCCAGCAGCTTAGTTGGGCTAGCGGGAGTTGTTGGGTACTCCTACGAGCAGTACTTC.

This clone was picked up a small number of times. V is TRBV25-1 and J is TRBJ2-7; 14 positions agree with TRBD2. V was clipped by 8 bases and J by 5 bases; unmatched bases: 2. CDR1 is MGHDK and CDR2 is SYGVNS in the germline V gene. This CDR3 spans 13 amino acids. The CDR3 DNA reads TGTGCCAGCCGACTAGCGGGAGGGAACGAGCAGTACTTC. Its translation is CASRLAGGNEQYF.

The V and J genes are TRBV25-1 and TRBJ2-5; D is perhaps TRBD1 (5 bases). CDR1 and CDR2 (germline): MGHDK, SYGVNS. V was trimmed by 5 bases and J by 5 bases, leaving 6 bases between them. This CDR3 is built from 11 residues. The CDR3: CASSKGETQYF. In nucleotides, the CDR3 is TGTGCCAGCAGTAAGGGGGAGACCCAGTACTTC.

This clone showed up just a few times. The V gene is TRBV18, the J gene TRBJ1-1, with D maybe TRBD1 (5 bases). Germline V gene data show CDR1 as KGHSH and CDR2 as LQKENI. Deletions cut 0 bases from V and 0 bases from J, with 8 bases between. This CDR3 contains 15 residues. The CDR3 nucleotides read TGTGCCAGCTCACCACCGGGGGGGATGAACACTGAAGCTTTCTTT. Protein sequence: CASSPPGGMNTEAFF. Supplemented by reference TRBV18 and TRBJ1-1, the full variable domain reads NAGVMQNPRHLVRRRGQEARLRCSPMKGHSHVYWYRQLPEEGLKFMVYLQKENIIDESGMPKERFSAEFPKEGPSILRIQQVVRGDSAAYFCASSPPGGMNTEAFFGQGTRLTVV.

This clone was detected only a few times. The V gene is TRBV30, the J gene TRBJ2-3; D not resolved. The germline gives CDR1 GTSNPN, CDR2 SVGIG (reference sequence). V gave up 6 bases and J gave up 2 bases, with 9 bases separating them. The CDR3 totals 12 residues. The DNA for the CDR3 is TGTGCCTGCGGTCCGAACACAGATACGCAGTATTTT. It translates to CACGPNTDTQYF.

The DNA for the CDR3 is TGTGCCAGCAGCTCATTCATCACCGGGGAGCTGTTTTTT. It specifies CASSSFITGELFF. This sequence joins TRBV9 and TRBJ2-2; D not certain. The CDR3 loop spans 13 amino acids. The V gene lost 4 bases and the J gene lost 4 bases, with 8 bases spanning the gap. Germline V CDR1 and CDR2: SGDLS, YYNGEE. Complete variable domain (other parts from reference TRBV9 and TRBJ2-2): DSGVTQTPKHLITATGQRVTLRCSPRSGDLSVYWYQQSLDQGLQFLIQYYNGEERAKGNILERFSAQQFPDLHSELNLSSLELGDSALYFCASSSFITGELFFGEGSRLTVL.

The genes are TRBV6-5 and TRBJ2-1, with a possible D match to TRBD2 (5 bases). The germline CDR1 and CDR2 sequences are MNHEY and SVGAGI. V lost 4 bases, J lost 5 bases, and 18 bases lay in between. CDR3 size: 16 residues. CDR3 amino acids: CASSSGSLPNDNEQFF. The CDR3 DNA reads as TGTGCCAGCAGTTCGGGGTCACTACCTAACGACAATGAGCAGTTCTTC.

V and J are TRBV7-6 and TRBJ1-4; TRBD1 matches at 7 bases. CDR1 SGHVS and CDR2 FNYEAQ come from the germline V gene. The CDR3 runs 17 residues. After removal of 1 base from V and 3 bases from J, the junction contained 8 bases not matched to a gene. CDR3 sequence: CASSLETSGTANEKLFF. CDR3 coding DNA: TGTGCCAGCAGCTTAGAGACATCCGGGACAGCTAATGAAAAACTGTTTTTT.

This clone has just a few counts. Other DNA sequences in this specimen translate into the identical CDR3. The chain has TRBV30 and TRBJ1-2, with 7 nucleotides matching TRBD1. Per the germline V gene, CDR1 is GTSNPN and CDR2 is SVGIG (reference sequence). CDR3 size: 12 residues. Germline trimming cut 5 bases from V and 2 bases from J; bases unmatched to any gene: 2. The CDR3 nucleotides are TGTGCCTGGTCGACAGGGAACTATGGCTACACCTTC. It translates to CAWSTGNYGYTF.

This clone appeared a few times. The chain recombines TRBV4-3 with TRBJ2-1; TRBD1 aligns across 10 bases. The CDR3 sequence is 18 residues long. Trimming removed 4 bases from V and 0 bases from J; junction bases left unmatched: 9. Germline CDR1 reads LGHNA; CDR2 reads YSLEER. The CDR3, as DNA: TGCGCCAGCAGCCTAATCCCGGGACAGGGGAACTCCTACAATGAGCAGTTCTTC. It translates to CASSLIPGQGNSYNEQFF.

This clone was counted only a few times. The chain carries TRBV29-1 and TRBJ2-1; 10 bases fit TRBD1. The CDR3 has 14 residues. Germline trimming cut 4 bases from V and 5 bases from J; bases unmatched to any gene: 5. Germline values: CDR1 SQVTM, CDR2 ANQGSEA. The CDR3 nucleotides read TGCAGCGTTGCCGGGACAGGGGTAGACAATGAGCAGTTCTTC. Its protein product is CSVAGTGVDNEQFF.

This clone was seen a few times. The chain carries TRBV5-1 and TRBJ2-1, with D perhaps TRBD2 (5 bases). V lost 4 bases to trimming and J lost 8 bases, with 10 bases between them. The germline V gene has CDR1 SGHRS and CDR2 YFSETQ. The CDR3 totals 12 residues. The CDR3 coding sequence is TGCGCCAGCAGCAAACTAGAGGATGAGCAGTTCTTC. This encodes CASSKLEDEQFF. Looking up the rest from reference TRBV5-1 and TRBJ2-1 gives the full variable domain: KAGVTQTPRYLIKTRGQQVTLSCSPISGHRSVSWYQQTPGQGLQFLFEYFSETQRNKGNFPGRFSGRQFSNSRSEMNVSTLELGDSALYLCASSKLEDEQFFGPGTRLTVL.

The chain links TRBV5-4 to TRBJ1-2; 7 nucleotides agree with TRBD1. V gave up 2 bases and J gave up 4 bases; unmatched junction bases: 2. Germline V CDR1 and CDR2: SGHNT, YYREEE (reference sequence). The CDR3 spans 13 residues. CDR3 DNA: TGTGCCAGCAGCTTACAGGGGTCCTATGGCTACACCTTC. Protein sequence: CASSLQGSYGYTF.

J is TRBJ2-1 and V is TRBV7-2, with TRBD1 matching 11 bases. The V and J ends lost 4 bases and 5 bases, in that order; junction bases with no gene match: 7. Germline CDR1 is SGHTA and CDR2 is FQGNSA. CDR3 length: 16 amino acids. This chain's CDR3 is CASSSSGTGGHNEQFF. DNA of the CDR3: TGTGCCAGCAGCTCCTCCGGGACAGGGGGGCACAATGAGCAGTTCTTC.

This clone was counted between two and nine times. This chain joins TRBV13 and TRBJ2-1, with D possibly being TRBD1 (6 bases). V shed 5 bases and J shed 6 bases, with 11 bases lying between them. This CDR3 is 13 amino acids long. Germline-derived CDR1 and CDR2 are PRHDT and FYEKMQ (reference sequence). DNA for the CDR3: TGTGCCAGCAGCATACAGGGCGGCAATGAGCAGTTCTTC. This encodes CASSIQGGNEQFF. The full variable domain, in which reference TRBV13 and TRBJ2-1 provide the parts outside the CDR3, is AAGVIQSPRHLIKEKRETATLKCYPIPRHDTVYWYQQGPGQDPQFLISFYEKMQSDKGSIPDRFSAQQFSDYHSELNMSSLELGDSALYFCASSIQGGNEQFFGPGTRLTVL.

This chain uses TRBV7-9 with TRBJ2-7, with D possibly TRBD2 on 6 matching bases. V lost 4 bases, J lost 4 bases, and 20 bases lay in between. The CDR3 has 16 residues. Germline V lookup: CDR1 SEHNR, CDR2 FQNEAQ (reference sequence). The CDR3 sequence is CASSSLRGAQTYEQYF. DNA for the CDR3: TGTGCCAGCAGCTCTTTGCGGGGCGCACAAACTTACGAGCAGTACTTC.

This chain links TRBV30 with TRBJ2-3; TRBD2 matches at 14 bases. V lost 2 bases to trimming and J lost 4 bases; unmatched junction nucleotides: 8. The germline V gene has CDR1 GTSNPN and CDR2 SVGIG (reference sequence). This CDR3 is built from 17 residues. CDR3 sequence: CAWSRARLAGGADTQYF. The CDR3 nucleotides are TGTGCCTGGAGTCGGGCCAGACTAGCGGGAGGGGCAGATACGCAGTATTTT.

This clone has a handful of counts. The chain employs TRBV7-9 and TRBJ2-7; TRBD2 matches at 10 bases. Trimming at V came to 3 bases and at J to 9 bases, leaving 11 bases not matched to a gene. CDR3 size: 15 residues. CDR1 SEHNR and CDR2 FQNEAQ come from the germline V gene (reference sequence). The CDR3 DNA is TGTGCCAGCAGCTTGGCGGCTAGCGGGAGTTCCCGGCAGTACGTC. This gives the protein CASSLAASGSSRQYV.

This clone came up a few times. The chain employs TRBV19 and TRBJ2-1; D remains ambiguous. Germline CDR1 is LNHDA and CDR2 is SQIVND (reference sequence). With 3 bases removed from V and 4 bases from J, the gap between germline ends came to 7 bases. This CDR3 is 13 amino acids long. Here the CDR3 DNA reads TGTGCCAGTAGTATCCTCCCTTACAATGAGCAGTTCTTC. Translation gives CASSILPYNEQFF.

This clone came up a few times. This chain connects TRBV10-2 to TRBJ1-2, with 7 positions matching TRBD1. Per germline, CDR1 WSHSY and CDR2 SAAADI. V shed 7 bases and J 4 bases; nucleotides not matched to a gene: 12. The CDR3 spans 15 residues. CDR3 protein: CASTGLGTEFYGYTF. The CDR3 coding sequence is TGCGCCAGCACGGGTTTGGGGACAGAGTTCTATGGCTACACCTTC.

CDR3 sequence reads: CASSRESGRDEQYF. The CDR3 bases are TGCGCCAGCAGCCGGGAGAGCGGGAGGGACGAGCAGTACTTC. The J gene is TRBJ2-7, the V gene TRBV5-1, with 10 bases fitting TRBD2. Looked up from germline, CDR1 is SGHRS and CDR2 is YFSETQ. The CDR3 extends over 14 amino acids. Losses at the gene ends were 4 bases for V and 5 bases for J; bases not matched to a gene: 6.

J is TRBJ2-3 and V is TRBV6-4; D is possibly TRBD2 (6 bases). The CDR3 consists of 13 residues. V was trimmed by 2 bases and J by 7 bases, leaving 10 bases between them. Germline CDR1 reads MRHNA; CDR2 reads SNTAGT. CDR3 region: CASSDVGGYTQYF. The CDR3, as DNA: TGTGCCAGCAGTGACGTGGGAGGATATACGCAGTATTTT.

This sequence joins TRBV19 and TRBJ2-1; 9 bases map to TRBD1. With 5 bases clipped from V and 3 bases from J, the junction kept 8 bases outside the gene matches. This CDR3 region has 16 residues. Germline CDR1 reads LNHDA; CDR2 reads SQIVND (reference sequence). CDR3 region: CASSPRTGGIYNEQFF. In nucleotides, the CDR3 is TGTGCCAGTAGTCCACGAACAGGGGGCATCTACAATGAGCAGTTCTTC.

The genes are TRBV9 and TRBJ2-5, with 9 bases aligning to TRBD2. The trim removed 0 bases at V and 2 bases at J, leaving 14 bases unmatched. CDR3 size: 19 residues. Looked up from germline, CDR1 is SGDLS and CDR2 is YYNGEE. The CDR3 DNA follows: TGTGCCAGCAGCGTAGCTTTGGTAGCGGGAGTGAGGGTTCAAGAGACCCAGTACTTC. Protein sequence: CASSVALVAGVRVQETQYF.

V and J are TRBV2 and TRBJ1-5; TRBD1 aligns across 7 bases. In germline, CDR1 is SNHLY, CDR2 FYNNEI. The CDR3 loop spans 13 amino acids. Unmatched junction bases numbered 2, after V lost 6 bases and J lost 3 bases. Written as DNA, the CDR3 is TGTGCCAGCAGGACAGGGTTCAATCAGCCCCAGCATTTT. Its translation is CASRTGFNQPQHF.

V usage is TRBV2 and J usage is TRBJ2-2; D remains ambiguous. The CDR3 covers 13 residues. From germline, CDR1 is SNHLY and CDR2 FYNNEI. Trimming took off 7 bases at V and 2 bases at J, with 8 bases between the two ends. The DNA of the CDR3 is TGTGCCAGCAATAGCAGAAACACCGGGGAGCTGTTTTTT. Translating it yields CASNSRNTGELFF.

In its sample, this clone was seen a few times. The CDR3 region is CAISSDRGTYEQYF. CDR3 bases: TGTGCCATCAGCTCGGACAGGGGAACCTACGAGCAGTACTTC. The chain couples TRBV10-3 to TRBJ2-7; TRBD1 matches 9 bases. Germline CDR1 is ENHRY and CDR2 is SYGVKD. Trimming took 6 bases from V and 2 from J; bases not matched to a gene: 5. The CDR3 has 14 amino acids.

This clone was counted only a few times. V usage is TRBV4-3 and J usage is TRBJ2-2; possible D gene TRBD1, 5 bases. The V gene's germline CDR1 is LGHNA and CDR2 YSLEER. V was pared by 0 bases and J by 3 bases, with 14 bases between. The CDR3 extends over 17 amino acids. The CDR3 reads CASSQEKLGRHTGELFF. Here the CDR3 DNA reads TGCGCCAGCAGCCAAGAGAAGTTGGGGCGCCACACCGGGGAGCTGTTTTTT.

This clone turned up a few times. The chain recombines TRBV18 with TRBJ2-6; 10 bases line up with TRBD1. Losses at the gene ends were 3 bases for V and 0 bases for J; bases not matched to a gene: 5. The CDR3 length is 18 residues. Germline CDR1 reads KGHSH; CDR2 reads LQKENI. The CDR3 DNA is TGTGCCAGCTCACCTTCGGACAGGGGGAACTCTGGGGCCAACGTCCTGACTTTC. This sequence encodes CASSPSDRGNSGANVLTF.

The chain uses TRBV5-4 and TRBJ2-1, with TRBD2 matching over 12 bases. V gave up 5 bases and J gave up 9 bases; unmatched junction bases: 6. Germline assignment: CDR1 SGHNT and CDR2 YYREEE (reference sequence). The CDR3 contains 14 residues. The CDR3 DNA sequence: TGTGCCAGCAGTCGACTAGCGGGAGAGGTTGAGCAGTTCTTC. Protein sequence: CASSRLAGEVEQFF.